This T cell receptor beta chain was profiled in a study of human T cells and chemical hapten exposure (dated by TCRdb to about 2021). About the study as a whole: For sensitization, 2% DPC in acetone was applied to a roughly 2 cm by roughly 2 cm area of upper inner arm skin. Weekly therapeutic DPC doses were additionally applied to the scalp of patients throughout the approximately 25-week study period. Patch testing was performed on the upper back with Finn chambers containing 0.01% DPC, and the patch tests were scored after 6 days according to International Contact Dermatitis Research Group standards. The patient cohort, mostly female, included alopecia areata with under or over 50% scalp involvement, alopecia totalis and alopecia universalis. Libraries were pooled for sequencing, and per-sample TCR yields varied mainly because of small differences in library volumes within the pool. In alopecia patients, the study followed how the peripheral blood TCR repertoire changed in vivo over primary and secondary sensitization to diphenylcyclopropenone (DPC), a hapten. Blood was sampled from patients pre-sensitization (week 0) and at 2, 6 and about 24 weeks after DPC sensitization. Under 30 alopecia patients gave blood for TCR sequencing at one to four time points (pre-sensitization, 2, 6 and 24 weeks).

Overall study results and their limits: Compared with pre-sensitization or healthy control sets, expanded TCRs formed significantly more large CDR3 similarity clusters, which is consistent with antigen-driven responses. After repeated subsampling, the strength of the expansion versus patch-test correlation and the threshold at which it became significant changed. DPC sensitization did not change how many TCRs were above 1 in 1000 frequency, and no evidence was found of alterations in global repertoire structure. Because every patient had alopecia, a presumed autoimmune disease, the patients' immune response might differ from that of healthy individuals. Patch test score was positively correlated with the number of PT1 expanded TCRs, with significance at thresholds 8, 16 and 32 but not at 4.

The germline V gene sets CDR1 to MGHRA and CDR2 to YSYEKL. The CDR3 measures 18 amino acids from cysteine to phenylalanine. CDR3 DNA only is kept here, 54 bases in frame from base 1. V was cut back by 6 bases and J by 1 base, leaving a gap of 23 bases between them. The library was obtained by RACE. The data were produced on a NextSeq 500. During library preparation, unique molecular identifiers were attached to individual cDNA molecules so that TCRs could be counted quantitatively and reproducibly. For every blood RNA sample, sequencing covered both the TCR alpha and TCR beta chains. Concerning the study's data processing: The median number of TCRs per sample was 95,638, ranging from about 20,000 to 750,000. V, J and CDR3 annotation of the TCR reads was performed with the Decombinator software suite. For the PS versus PT1 abundance plots, all samples were subsampled to the same number of TCRs (28,000). Expanded TCRs were defined as absent before sensitization and observed at least eight times at the 2-week time point. TCRdb handled the public reads itself, with Q25 trimming in fastp and clone calling in MiXCR, and kept productive beta chains. One record per CDR3 amino acid sequence lists the most common genes and DNA. The V and J calls here are based on TCRdb, not the publication. This sample gives over 150,000 distinct CDR3 sequences in total; 28% of them show up just once. Of the sample, roughly 2.2% is held by the ten largest clones.

This specimen's time point label, interpreted: patch test 3, about 24 weeks after DPC sensitization. Per the publication, the treatment or condition label means: therapeutic diphenylcyclopropenone sensitization with weekly scalp DPC. Blood at each patch-test visit was drawn before the patch test was applied. Patients were considered eligible if aged 18 to 70, diagnosed with alopecia and deemed suitable for DPC therapy, and patients were excluded if pregnant. Unfractionated whole blood was collected in Tempus Blood RNA tubes, and total RNA was extracted from that blood. Regarding this clonotype: This receptor's antigen is unknown. Base qualities were left out, and no much larger clone turns up one base away.

Sequencing was performed on whole blood, taken in connection with sensitization to the hapten diphenylcyclopropenone (DPC). The chain joins TRBV4-1 to TRBJ2-3, and TRBD2 may be the D gene, going by 5 matching bases. The clonotype comes from a woman between 18 and 29 years old with alopecia areata. Some clones in this sample may be carry-over from other donors' samples. The DNA sequence is given as TGCGCCAGCAGGGGAGAGGACTTCCAGATCCGAGGCACAGATACGCAGTATTTT. This encodes CASRGEDFQIRGTDTQYF.